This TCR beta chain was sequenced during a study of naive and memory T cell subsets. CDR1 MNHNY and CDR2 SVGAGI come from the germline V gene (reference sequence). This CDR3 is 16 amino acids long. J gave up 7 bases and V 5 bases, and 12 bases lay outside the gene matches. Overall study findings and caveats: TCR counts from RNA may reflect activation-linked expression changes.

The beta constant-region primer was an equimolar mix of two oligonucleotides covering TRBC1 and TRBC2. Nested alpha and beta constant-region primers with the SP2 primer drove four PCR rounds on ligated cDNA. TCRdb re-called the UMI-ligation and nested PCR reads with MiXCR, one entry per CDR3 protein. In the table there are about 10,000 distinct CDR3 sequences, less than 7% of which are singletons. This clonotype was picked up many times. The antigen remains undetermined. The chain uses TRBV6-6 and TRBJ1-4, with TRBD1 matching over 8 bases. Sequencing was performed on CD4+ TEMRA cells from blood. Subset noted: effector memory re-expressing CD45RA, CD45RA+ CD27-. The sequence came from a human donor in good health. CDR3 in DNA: TGTGCCAGCAGTCTCACCCCAGGGGGCAGGGCTGAAAAACTGTTTTTT. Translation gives CASSLTPGGRAEKLFF.